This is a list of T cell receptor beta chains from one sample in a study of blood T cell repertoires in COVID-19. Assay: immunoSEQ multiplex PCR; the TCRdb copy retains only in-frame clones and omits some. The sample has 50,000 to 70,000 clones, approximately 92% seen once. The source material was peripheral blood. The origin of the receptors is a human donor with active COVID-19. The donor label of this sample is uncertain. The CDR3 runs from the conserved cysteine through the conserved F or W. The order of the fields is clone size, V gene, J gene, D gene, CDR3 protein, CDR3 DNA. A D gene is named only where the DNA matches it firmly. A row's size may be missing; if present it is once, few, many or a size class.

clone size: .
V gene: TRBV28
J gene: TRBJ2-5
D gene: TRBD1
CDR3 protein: CASSPRDRGEETQYF
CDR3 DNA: TGTGCCAGCAGCCCCCGGGACAGGGGGGAAGAGACCCAGTACTTC

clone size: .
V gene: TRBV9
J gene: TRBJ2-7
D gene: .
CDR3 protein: CASSVGGSGGEQYF
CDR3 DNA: TGTGCCAGCAGCGTAGGTGGCAGTGGCGGCGAGCAGTACTTC

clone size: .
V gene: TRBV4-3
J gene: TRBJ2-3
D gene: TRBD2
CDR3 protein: CASSQDWSGGSTDTQYF
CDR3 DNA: TGCGCCAGCAGCCAAGATTGGTCGGGGGGGAGCACAGATACGCAGTATTTT

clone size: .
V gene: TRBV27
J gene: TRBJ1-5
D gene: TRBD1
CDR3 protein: CASSWDRAVQPQHF
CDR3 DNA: TGTGCCAGCAGTTGGGACAGGGCGGTTCAGCCCCAGCATTTT

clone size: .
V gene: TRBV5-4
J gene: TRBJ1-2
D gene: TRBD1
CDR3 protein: CASSTDRDYGYTF
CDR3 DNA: TGTGCCAGCAGCACGGACAGGGACTATGGCTACACCTTC

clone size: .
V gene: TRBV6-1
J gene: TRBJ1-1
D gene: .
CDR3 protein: CASSERGGDGSTEAFF
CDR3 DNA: TGTGCCAGCAGTGAACGGGGCGGGGACGGGAGCACTGAAGCTTTCTTT

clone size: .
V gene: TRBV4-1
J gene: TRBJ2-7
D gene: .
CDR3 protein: CASSQDRTDYEQYF
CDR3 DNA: TGCGCCAGCAGCCAAGATCGGACAGACTACGAGCAGTACTTC

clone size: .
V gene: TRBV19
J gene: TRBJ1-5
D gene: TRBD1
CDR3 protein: CASSGGTGLQPQHF
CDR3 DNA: TGTGCCAGTAGTGGGGGGACAGGGCTCCAGCCCCAGCATTTT

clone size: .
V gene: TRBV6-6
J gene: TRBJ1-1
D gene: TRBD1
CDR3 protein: CASSLRAGGVLSTEAFF
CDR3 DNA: TGTGCCAGCAGTCTCCGTGCAGGGGGCGTGTTGAGCACTGAAGCTTTCTTT

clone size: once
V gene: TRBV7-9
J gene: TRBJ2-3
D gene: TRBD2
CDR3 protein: CASSLATSGTDTQYF
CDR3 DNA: TGTGCCAGCAGCTTAGCGACTAGCGGCACAGATACGCAGTATTTT

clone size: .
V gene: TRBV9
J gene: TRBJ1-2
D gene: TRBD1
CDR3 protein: CASSSRTGSNYGYTF
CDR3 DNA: TGTGCCAGCAGCTCTCGGACAGGGAGCAACTATGGCTACACCTTC

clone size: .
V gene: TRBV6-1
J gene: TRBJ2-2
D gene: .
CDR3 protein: CASSEHKVGELFF
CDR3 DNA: TGTGCCAGCAGTGAACACAAAGTAGGGGAGCTGTTTTTT

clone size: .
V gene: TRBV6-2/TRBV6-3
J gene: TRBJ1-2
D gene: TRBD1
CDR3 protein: CASSYSATGGLFGYTF
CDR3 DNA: TGTGCCAGCAGTTACTCGGCGACAGGGGGCCTATTTGGCTACACCTTC

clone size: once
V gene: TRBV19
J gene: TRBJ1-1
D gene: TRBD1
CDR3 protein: CASKGTGVSSSTEAFF
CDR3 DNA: TGTGCCAGTAAAGGGACAGGGGTCTCTAGTAGCACTGAAGCTTTCTTT

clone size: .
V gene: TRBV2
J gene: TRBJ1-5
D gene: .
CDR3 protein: CASSESLPQAQPQHF
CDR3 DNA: TGTGCCAGCAGTGAAAGCCTCCCCCAAGCCCAGCCCCAGCATTTT

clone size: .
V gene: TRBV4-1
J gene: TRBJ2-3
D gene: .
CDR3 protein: CASSHFPGSMADTQYF
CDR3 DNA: TGCGCCAGCAGCCATTTTCCCGGGTCTATGGCAGATACGCAGTATTTT

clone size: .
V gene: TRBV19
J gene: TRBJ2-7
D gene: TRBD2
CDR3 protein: CASTAAGAAYEQYF
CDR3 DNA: TGTGCCAGTACCGCAGCGGGAGCCGCCTACGAGCAGTACTTC

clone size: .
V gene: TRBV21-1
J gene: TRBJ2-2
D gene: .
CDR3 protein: CASSKECGNTGELFF
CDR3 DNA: TGTGCCAGCAGCAAAGAGTGCGGCAACACCGGGGAGCTGTTTTTT

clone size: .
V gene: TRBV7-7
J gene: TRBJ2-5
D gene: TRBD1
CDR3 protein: CASSLQGAGETQYF
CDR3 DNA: TGTGCTAGCAGCTTGCAGGGGGCGGGGGAGACCCAGTACTTC

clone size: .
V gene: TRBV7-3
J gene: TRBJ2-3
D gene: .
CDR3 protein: CASSLNGLASSTDTQYF
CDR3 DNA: TGTGCCAGCAGCTTAAATGGCCTAGCGTCATCCACAGATACGCAGTATTTT

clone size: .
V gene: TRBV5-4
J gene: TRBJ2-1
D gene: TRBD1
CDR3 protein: CASSLVGTGEFF
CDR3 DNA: TGTGCCAGCAGCTTAGTGGGGACAGGGGAATTCTTC

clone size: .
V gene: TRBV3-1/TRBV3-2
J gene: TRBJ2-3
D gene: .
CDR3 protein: CASSPGVARYRQYF
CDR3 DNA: TGTGCCAGCAGCCCCGGGGTAGCGAGGTATAGGCAGTATTTT

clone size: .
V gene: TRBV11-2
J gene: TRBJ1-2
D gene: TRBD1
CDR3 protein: CASSLTGIYGYTF
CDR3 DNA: TGTGCCAGCAGCTTGACAGGGATCTATGGCTACACCTTC

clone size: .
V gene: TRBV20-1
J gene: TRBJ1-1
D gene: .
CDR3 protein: CSAHGGTEAFF
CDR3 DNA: TGCAGTGCCCACGGGGGGACTGAAGCTTTCTTT

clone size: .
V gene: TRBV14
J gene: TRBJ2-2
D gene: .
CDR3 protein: CASSPAGTGELFF
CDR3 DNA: TGTGCCAGCAGTCCCGCGGGCACCGGGGAGCTGTTTTTT

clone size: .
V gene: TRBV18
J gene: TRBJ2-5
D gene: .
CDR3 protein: CASSPRATQETQYF
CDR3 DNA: TGTGCCAGCTCACCACGGGCGACCCAAGAGACCCAGTACTTC

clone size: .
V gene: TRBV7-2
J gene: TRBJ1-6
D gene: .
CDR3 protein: CASSLAGRATSPLHF
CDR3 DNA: TGTGCCAGCAGCTTAGCTGGCAGGGCAACATCACCCCTCCACTTT

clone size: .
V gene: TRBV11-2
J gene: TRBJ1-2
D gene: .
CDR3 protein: CASSLDPGRRSTF
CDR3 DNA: TGTGCCAGCAGCTTAGATCCAGGCAGGCGTAGCACCTTC

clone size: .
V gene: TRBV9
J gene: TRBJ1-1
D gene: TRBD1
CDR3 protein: CASSRQGNTEAFF
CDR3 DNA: TGTGCCAGCAGCAGACAGGGGAACACTGAAGCTTTCTTT

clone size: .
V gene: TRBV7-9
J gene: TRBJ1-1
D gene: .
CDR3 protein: CASSPREDTEAFF
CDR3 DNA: TGTGCCAGCAGCCCCAGGGAAGACACTGAAGCTTTCTTT

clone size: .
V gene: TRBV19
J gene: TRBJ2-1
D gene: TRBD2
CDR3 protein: CASSTTFSGGTKFF
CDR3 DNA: TGTGCCAGTAGCACCACCTTTAGCGGGGGGACTAAGTTCTTC

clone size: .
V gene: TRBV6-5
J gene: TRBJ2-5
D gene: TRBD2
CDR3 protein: CASGLAEFQETQYF
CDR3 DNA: TGTGCCAGCGGGCTAGCGGAATTTCAAGAGACCCAGTACTTC

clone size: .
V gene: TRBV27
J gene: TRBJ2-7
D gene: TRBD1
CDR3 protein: CASSPDRASYEQYF
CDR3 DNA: TGTGCCAGCAGCCCGGACAGGGCCTCCTACGAGCAGTACTTC

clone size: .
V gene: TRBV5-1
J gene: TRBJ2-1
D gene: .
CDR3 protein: CASSLVTSYNEQFF
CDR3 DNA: TGCGCCAGCAGCTTGGTAACTAGTTACAATGAGCAGTTCTTC

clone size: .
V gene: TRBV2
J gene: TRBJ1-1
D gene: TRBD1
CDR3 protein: CASSGTGDTEAFF
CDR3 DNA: TGTGCCAGCAGTGGGACAGGGGATACTGAAGCTTTCTTT

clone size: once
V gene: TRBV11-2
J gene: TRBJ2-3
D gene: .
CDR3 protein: CASSLVGRAYPDTQYF
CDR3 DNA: TGTGCCAGCAGCTTAGTTGGCAGGGCGTATCCAGATACGCAGTATTTT

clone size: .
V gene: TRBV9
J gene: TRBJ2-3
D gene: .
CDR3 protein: CASSEGLDTQYF
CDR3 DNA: TGTGCCAGCAGCGAGGGGTTGGATACGCAGTATTTT

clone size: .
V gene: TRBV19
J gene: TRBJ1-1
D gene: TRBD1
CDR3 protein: CASSIPRDRGRTEAFF
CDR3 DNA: TGTGCCAGTAGTATTCCCCGGGACAGGGGGCGCACTGAAGCTTTCTTT

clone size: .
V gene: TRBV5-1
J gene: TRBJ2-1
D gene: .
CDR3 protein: CASSFDSSYNEQFF
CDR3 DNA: TGCGCCAGCAGCTTCGACAGCTCCTACAATGAGCAGTTCTTC

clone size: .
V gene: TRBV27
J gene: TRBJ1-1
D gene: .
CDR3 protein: CASSPRQAYTEAFF
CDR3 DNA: TGTGCCAGCAGTCCGCGACAGGCTTATACTGAAGCTTTCTTT

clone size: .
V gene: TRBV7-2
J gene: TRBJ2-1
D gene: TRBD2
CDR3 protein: CASSLGAGGENEQFF
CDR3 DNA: TGTGCCAGCAGCTTGGGAGCGGGGGGTGAAAATGAGCAGTTCTTC

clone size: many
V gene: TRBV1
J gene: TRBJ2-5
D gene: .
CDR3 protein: CTSSQERQRGGHQETQYF
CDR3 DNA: TGCACCAGCAGCCAAGAACGGCAGCGGGGGGGGCATCAAGAGACCCAGTACTTC

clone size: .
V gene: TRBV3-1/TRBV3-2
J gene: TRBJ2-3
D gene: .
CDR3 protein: CASSPRRVVTDTQYF
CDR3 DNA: TGTGCCAGCAGCCCACGGCGGGTTGTCACAGATACGCAGTATTTT

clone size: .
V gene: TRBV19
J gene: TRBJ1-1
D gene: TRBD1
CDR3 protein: CASSIDRDRLQAFF
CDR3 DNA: TGTGCCAGTAGTATAGACAGGGACAGGTTACAAGCTTTCTTT

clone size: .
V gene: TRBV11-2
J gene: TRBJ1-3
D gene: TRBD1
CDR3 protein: CASSSRTGKAGNTIYF
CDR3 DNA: TGTGCCAGCAGCTCCCGGACAGGGAAGGCTGGAAACACCATATATTTT

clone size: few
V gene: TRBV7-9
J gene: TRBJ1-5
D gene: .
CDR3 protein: CASSLVDQPQHF
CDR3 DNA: TGTGCCAGCAGCTTAGTAGATCAGCCCCAGCATTTT

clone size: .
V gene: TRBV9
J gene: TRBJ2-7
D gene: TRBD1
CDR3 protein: CASSVGTGPSYEQYF
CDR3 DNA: TGTGCCAGCAGCGTAGGGACAGGGCCTTCCTACGAGCAGTACTTC

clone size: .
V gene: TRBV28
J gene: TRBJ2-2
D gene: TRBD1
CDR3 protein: CASRDPGGANTGELFF
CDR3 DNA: TGTGCCAGCAGAGACCCAGGGGGCGCAAACACCGGGGAGCTGTTTTTT

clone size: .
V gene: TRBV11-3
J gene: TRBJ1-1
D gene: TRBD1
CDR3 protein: CASSSGTGVSSTEAFF
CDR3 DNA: TGTGCCAGCAGCTCCGGGACAGGGGTATCGAGCACTGAAGCTTTCTTT

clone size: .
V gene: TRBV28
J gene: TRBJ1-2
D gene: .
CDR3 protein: CASSSVPSNYGYTF
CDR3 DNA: TGTGCCAGCAGTTCAGTTCCTTCCAACTATGGCTACACCTTC

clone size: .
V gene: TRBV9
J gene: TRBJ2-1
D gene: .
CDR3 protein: CASSVEADYNEQFF
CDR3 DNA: TGTGCCAGCAGCGTAGAAGCCGACTACAATGAGCAGTTCTTC

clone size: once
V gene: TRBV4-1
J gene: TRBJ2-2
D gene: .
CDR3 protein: CASSQDPGITGELFF
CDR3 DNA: TGCGCCAGCAGCCAAGACCCGGGGATCACCGGGGAGCTGTTTTTT

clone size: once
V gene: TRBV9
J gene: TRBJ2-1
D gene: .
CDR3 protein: CASSALGGAEEQFF
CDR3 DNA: TGTGCCAGCAGCGCCCTGGGGGGGGCCGAAGAGCAGTTCTTC

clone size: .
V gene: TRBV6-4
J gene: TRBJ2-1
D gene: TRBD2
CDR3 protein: CASSEREAHNEQFF
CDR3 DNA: TGTGCCAGCAGTGAACGGGAGGCCCACAATGAGCAGTTCTTC